Listed below are T cell receptor beta chains from one sample, sequenced in a study of PD-1 blockade in classical Hodgkin lymphoma. Profiled with immunoSEQ multiplex PCR; TCRdb holds only in-frame clones, not every one. Of approximately 17,000 clones in the sample, approximately 90% are singletons; the top ten hold 6.9%. Sequencing input: peripheral blood mononuclear cells (PBMCs). These receptors were obtained from a human donor with classical Hodgkin lymphoma. Both conserved end residues are part of each CDR3. Fields, in order: D gene, clone size, J gene, V gene, CDR3 protein, CDR3 DNA. The D gene is left open where the match is weak. Clone size is given for some rows only: seen once, a few or many times, or a class if the clone is expanded.

NA	NA	TRBJ1-2	TRBV19	CASSEHLYGYTF	TGTGCCAGTAGTGAACACCTCTATGGCTACACCTTC
NA	NA	TRBJ2-1	TRBV7-2	CASSAYGGNEQFF	TGTGCCAGCAGCGCCTATGGGGGGAATGAGCAGTTCTTC
TRBD1	NA	TRBJ1-1	TRBV10-3	CAISPGQGRNTEAFF	TGTGCCATCAGTCCAGGACAGGGACGGAACACTGAAGCTTTCTTT
NA	NA	TRBJ2-2	TRBV7-2	CASSLGTYGELFF	TGTGCCAGCAGCTTAGGTACTTACGGGGAGCTGTTTTTT
NA	NA	TRBJ1-2	TRBV7-8	CASSLQGYGYTF	TGTGCCAGCAGCTTACAGGGTTATGGCTACACCTTC
NA	NA	TRBJ1-5	TRBV19	CASTAGLAADTQHF	TGTGCCAGTACGGCTGGGCTAGCTGCAGATACGCAGCATTTT
TRBD1	NA	TRBJ1-1	TRBV14	CASSNSGGTEAFF	TGTGCCAGCAGCAATTCAGGGGGCACTGAAGCTTTCTTT
NA	NA	TRBJ1-1	TRBV15	CATSRDPTGNTEAFF	TGTGCCACCAGCAGAGACCCGACAGGGAACACTGAAGCTTTCTTT
NA	NA	TRBJ1-3	TRBV6-5	CASSYDGASSGNTIYF	TGTGCCAGCAGTTACGATGGGGCCAGCTCTGGAAACACCATATATTTT
TRBD1	NA	TRBJ2-5	TRBV6-5	CASSTGGWETQYF	TGTGCCAGCAGTACAGGGGGCTGGGAGACCCAGTACTTC
TRBD2	NA	TRBJ2-7	TRBV25-1	CASSDGGSTYEQYF	TGTGCCAGCAGTGACGGCGGGAGCACCTACGAGCAGTACTTC
TRBD1	NA	TRBJ2-2	TRBV6-5	CASRTGGEVAGELFF	TGTGCCAGCAGAACAGGGGGCGAGGTTGCCGGGGAGCTGTTTTTT
NA	NA	TRBJ2-1	TRBV4-2	CASSLLLGDPSYNEQFF	TGTGCCAGCAGCCTCCTGTTGGGGGATCCCTCCTACAATGAGCAGTTCTTC
NA	NA	TRBJ1-5	TRBV7-9	CASSSSYDQPQHF	TGTGCCAGCAGCTCGAGTTACGATCAGCCCCAGCATTTT
NA	NA	TRBJ2-3	TRBV9	CASSVGSPTTDTQYF	TGTGCCAGCAGCGTAGGGAGTCCCACCACAGATACGCAGTATTTT
TRBD1	once	TRBJ2-3	TRBV25-1	CASSGDRESDTQYF	TGTGCCAGCAGTGGGGACAGGGAATCAGATACGCAGTATTTT
TRBD1	NA	TRBJ2-2	TRBV30	CAWSVGTGNTGELFF	TGTGCCTGGAGTGTGGGGACAGGGAACACCGGGGAGCTGTTTTTT
TRBD2	NA	TRBJ2-7	TRBV11-2	CASSYHLAGVYEQYF	TGTGCCAGCAGTTATCATCTAGCGGGAGTATACGAGCAGTACTTC
NA	NA	TRBJ2-1	TRBV5-4	CASSQFSNRYNEQFF	TGTGCCAGCAGCCAGTTCTCTAACCGATACAATGAGCAGTTCTTC
NA	NA	TRBJ2-5	TRBV25-1	CASSLIGETQYF	TGTGCCAGCAGTTTGATAGGGGAGACCCAGTACTTC
NA	NA	TRBJ1-5	TRBV30	CAWGGGLEQPQHF	TGTGCCTGGGGCGGAGGTCTGGAGCAGCCCCAGCATTTT
NA	NA	TRBJ1-5	TRBV5-1	CASSLEGGPYQPQHF	TGCGCCAGCAGCTTGGAGGGGGGACCCTATCAGCCCCAGCATTTT
NA	NA	TRBJ2-7	TRBV19	CASSWGYEQYF	TGTGCCAGTAGTTGGGGGTACGAGCAGTACTTC
TRBD2	NA	TRBJ2-5	TRBV18	CASSPPGLAETQYF	TGTGCCAGCTCACCCCCGGGACTAGCAGAGACCCAGTACTTC
NA	NA	TRBJ2-7	TRBV5-4	CASSFGLWDGPYEQYF	TGTGCCAGCAGCTTTGGGTTGTGGGACGGTCCTTACGAGCAGTACTTC
TRBD2	NA	TRBJ2-6	TRBV6-5	CASKRIPGGLTF	TGTGCCAGCAAACGGATACCGGGAGGCCTGACTTTC
NA	once	TRBJ2-1	TRBV10-3	CAISESMVGQLMHEQFF	TGTGCCATCAGTGAGTCGATGGTCGGACAGTTGATGCATGAGCAGTTCTTC
NA	NA	TRBJ2-3	TRBV7-9	CASSLSRLGQALDTQYF	TGTGCCAGCAGCCTCTCAAGGCTGGGCCAGGCCCTAGATACGCAGTATTTT
NA	few	TRBJ2-1	TRBV28	CASARPGSSTNEQFF	TGTGCCAGCGCCCGACCCGGGTCGTCGACGAATGAGCAGTTCTTC
TRBD1	once	TRBJ2-7	TRBV30	CAWSGQGVPYEQYF	TGTGCCTGGAGCGGACAGGGGGTTCCCTACGAGCAGTACTTC